This T cell receptor (beta chain) was recovered during a study of shared clonotypes between healthy human individuals. Execution of the assay was at deep level. Per sorted-subset replicate PCR, input was approximately 180 ng DNA, representing tens of thousands of T cell genomes. Produced via immunoSEQ multiplex PCR; TCRdb's table is partial and in-frame only. The profile shows roughly 2.6 million clones, over 85% of them singletons. The J segment lost 1 base and the V segment lost 7 bases, leaving 12 bases of the junction unmatched. CDR3 size: 16 residues. CDR1 is SEHNR and CDR2 is FQNEAQ in the germline V gene (reference sequence).

Specimen: naive CD4+ T cells sorted from blood. Sample subset: CD45RA+ positively selected. V usage is TRBV7-9 and J usage is TRBJ1-1; 7 positions agree with TRBD1. The sequence derives from a man between 18 and 35 years old in good health. CDR3: CASNWGQGEGNTEAFF. The CDR3 DNA reads TGTGCCAGCAACTGGGGCCAGGGGGAGGGGAACACTGAAGCTTTCTTT.